A single sample gave rise to the 19 T cell receptor beta chains below, sequenced in a study of blood T cell repertoires in COVID-19. This table comes from immunoSEQ multiplex PCR, and its TCRdb copy is limited to in-frame clones, with some not included. The sample consists of 53,000 or so clones, about three quarters of them appearing once. Input material: peripheral blood. The source of these receptors is a man aged 70 or older with active or convalescent COVID-19.

The V gene is TRBV19, the J gene TRBJ2-1; TRBD2 matches at 7 bases. The trim removed 7 bases at V and 2 bases at J, leaving 11 bases unmatched. Germline-derived CDR1 and CDR2 are LNHDA and SQIVND (reference sequence). The CDR3 totals 16 residues. Written as DNA, the CDR3 is TGTGCCAGTACCCTGGATAGCGGGTATGCCTACAATGAGCAGTTCTTC. Its translation is CASTLDSGYAYNEQFF.

Only one count was recorded for this clone. This rearrangement joins TRBV19 to TRBJ2-6; TRBD1 matches 7 bases. The CDR3 sequence is 15 residues long. The J segment lost 2 bases and the V segment lost 6 bases, leaving 4 bases of the junction unmatched. CDR1 is LNHDA, CDR2 SQIVND, per germline (reference sequence). CDR3 amino acids: CASRDRVAGANVLTF. The CDR3 DNA sequence: TGTGCCAGTAGAGACAGGGTTGCTGGGGCCAACGTCCTGACTTTC.

V and J are TRBV11-2 and TRBJ1-5; 8 bases agree with TRBD1. Per the germline V gene, CDR1 is SGHAT and CDR2 is FQNNGV. V was clipped by 4 bases and J by 4 bases; unmatched bases: 6. The CDR3 runs to 15 residues. The CDR3 nucleotides are TGTGCCAGCAGCTCAAGCGGACAGGGTAATCAGCCCCAGCATTTT. This codes for CASSSSGQGNQPQHF.

The J gene is TRBJ2-3, the V gene TRBV7-9; weak D call: TRBD2 (5 bases). The germline CDR1 and CDR2 sequences are SEHNR and FQNEAQ (reference sequence). This CDR3 is built from 13 residues. V was cut by 2 bases and J by 6 bases, with 9 bases left in between. This CDR3 reads CASSLTGLDTQYF. As DNA, the CDR3 is TGTGCCAGCAGCTTAACGGGGTTGGATACGCAGTATTTT.

The chain combines TRBV24-1 with TRBJ1-2; D unclear. The CDR3 totals 14 residues. V was pared by 1 base and J by 4 bases, with 9 bases between. Germline V gene sequence: CDR1 KGHDR, CDR2 SFDVKD. The CDR3 here is CATSDFSTIYGYTF. CDR3 DNA: TGTGCCACCAGTGATTTTAGCACCATCTATGGCTACACCTTC.

The chain recombines TRBV28 with TRBJ1-3; 7 positions match TRBD1. The junction had 4 bases not matched to a gene; V was cut back by 3 bases and J by 11 bases. This CDR3 is built from 12 residues. Germline CDR1 and CDR2: MDHEN and SYDVKM. The CDR3 spells CASSLGTVSIYF. The CDR3 DNA sequence: TGTGCCAGCAGTTTGGGGACAGTTTCCATATATTTT.

This clone was counted a single time. The CDR3 bases are TGTGCCAGCTCTGACAGGGATGGGTCACCCCTCCACTTT. Residues: CASSDRDGSPLHF. This chain joins TRBV18 and TRBJ1-6, with TRBD1 identical over 7 bases. Germline V gene lookup returns CDR1 KGHSH and CDR2 LQKENI. CDR3 size: 13 residues. V dropped 6 bases and J dropped 10; count of bases not matched to a gene: 6.

This clone has more than one count but fewer than ten. The same CDR3 arises from other DNA sequences in this sample as well. V is TRBV12-3 or TRBV12-4 and J is TRBJ2-1; maybe TRBD2 (5 bases). V was pared by 3 bases and J by 6 bases, with 9 bases between. The CDR3 has 13 residues. CDR3 amino acids: CASSLVGGNEQFF. The CDR3 bases are TGTGCCAGCAGTTTGGTCGGAGGCAATGAGCAGTTCTTC.

The chain joins TRBV29-1 to TRBJ1-1; D is undetermined. The V end lost 2 bases, the J end lost 5 bases, and 12 bases lay between the germline ends. The germline gives CDR1 SQVTM, CDR2 ANQGSEA. The CDR3 contains 13 residues. The CDR3 DNA is TGCAGCGTTGAACGGCCAGGTTCTACTGAAGCTTTCTTT. This sequence encodes CSVERPGSTEAFF.

This chain uses TRBV5-3 with TRBJ2-3; tentatively, D is TRBD1 (5 bases). TRBV5-3 counts as an open reading frame of uncertain function. Trimming shortened V by 0 bases and J by 2 bases, and 16 bases separated the two germline ends. This CDR3 has 17 amino acids. The CDR3 loop is CARSLVETVQDTDTQYF. The DNA of the CDR3 is TGTGCCAGAAGCTTGGTCGAGACAGTGCAGGACACAGATACGCAGTATTTT.

The V and J genes are TRBV19 and TRBJ2-3; D possibly corresponds to TRBD1 (6 bases). CDR1 is LNHDA, CDR2 SQIVND, per germline (reference sequence). The V end lost 7 bases, the J end lost 6 bases, and 17 bases lay between the germline ends. The CDR3 runs 14 residues. CDR3 nucleotide sequence: TGTGCCAGTAACCACAGGGAGAGGTTGGATACGCAGTATTTT. Residues: CASNHRERLDTQYF.

The chain carries TRBV5-8 and TRBJ1-4; TRBD1 is a possible D gene (5 bases). Trimming pared 0 bases from V and 0 bases from J, leaving 9 bases between. Germline CDR1 and CDR2: SGHTS and YDEGEE. The CDR3 runs to 16 residues. CDR3 nucleotide sequence: TGTGCCAGCAGCTTGGGAGACAGTCCAACTAATGAAAAACTGTTTTTT. As protein: CASSLGDSPTNEKLFF. The full variable domain, with the rest looked up from reference TRBV5-8 and TRBJ1-4, is EAGVTQSPTHLIKTRGQQATLRCSPISGHTSVYWYQQALGLGLQFLLWYDEGEERNRGNFPPRFSGRQFPNYSSELNVNALELEDSALYLCASSLGDSPTNEKLFFGSGTQLSVL.

The rearrangement links TRBV19 to TRBJ1-1; 7 bases are shared with TRBD1. The CDR3 spans 14 residues. Germline values: CDR1 LNHDA, CDR2 SQIVND (reference sequence). V dropped 5 bases and J dropped 3; count of bases not matched to a gene: 6. The CDR3, as DNA: TGTGCCAGTAGTCTTCAGGGGGGCTACACTGAAGCTTTCTTT. Protein: CASSLQGGYTEAFF. The full variable domain, rest sourced from reference TRBV19 and TRBJ1-1, is DGGITQSPKYLFRKEGQNVTLSCEQNLNHDAMYWYRQDPGQGLRLIYYSQIVNDFQKGDIAEGYSVSREKKESFPLTVTSAQKNPTAFYLCASSLQGGYTEAFFGQGTRLTVV.

V gene TRBV7-3 combines with J gene TRBJ2-1, with D possibly being TRBD2 (5 bases). Trimming pared 5 bases from V and 5 bases from J, leaving 10 bases between. From germline, CDR1 is SGHTA and CDR2 FQGTGA. The CDR3 is 13 amino acids. The CDR3 loop is CASSLTRDNEQFF. The DNA for the CDR3 is TGTGCCAGCAGCCTCACTAGAGACAATGAGCAGTTCTTC.

CDR3 in DNA: TGTGCCAGCAGCGTAGACCTAAATGAAAAACTGTTTTTT. Translated: CASSVDLNEKLFF. This chain uses TRBV9 with TRBJ1-4; D gene ambiguous. The CDR3 totals 13 residues. Germline-derived CDR1 and CDR2 are SGDLS and YYNGEE. The germline V and J ends were trimmed by 0 bases and 5 bases, with 5 bases remaining between them.

This clone is a singleton in its sample. V and J are TRBV28 and TRBJ1-2; the match to TRBD1 covers 7 bases. J lost 5 bases, V lost 6 bases, and 6 bases had no gene match. CDR1 and CDR2 from the germline V gene are MDHEN and SYDVKM. This CDR3 contains 13 residues. The CDR3 coding sequence is TGTGCCAGCAGAATACAGGGGTGGTATGGCTACACCTTC. Translation: CASRIQGWYGYTF.

This chain links TRBV5-1 with TRBJ2-2; 12 bases fit TRBD2. With V trimmed by 0 bases and J by 9 bases, 6 bases remained unmatched. The V gene's germline CDR1 is SGHRS and CDR2 YFSETQ. The CDR3 extends over 16 amino acids. The chain's CDR3 is CASSLGLAGGPRELFF. The CDR3 nucleotides read TGCGCCAGCAGCTTGGGCCTAGCGGGGGGGCCCAGGGAGCTGTTTTTT.

This CDR3 is CAGKRGTEAFF. The CDR3 DNA reads as TGTGCTGGGAAAAGGGGCACTGAAGCTTTCTTT. The rearrangement links TRBV30 to TRBJ1-1; a weak D match, TRBD1 (5 bases). The CDR3 covers 11 residues. From germline, CDR1 is GTSNPN and CDR2 SVGIG (reference sequence). The full variable domain, completed using reference TRBV30 and TRBJ1-1, is SQTIHQWPATLVQPVGSPLSLECTVEGTSNPNLYWYRQAAGRGLQLLFYSVGIGQISSEVPQNLSASRPQDRQFILSSKKLLLSDSGFYLCAGKRGTEAFFGQGTRLTVV.

The chain employs TRBV9 and TRBJ2-7, with D tentatively TRBD2 (5 bases). This CDR3 has 14 amino acids. Between the trimmed V and J ends, which lost 2 bases and 3 bases, there was a span of 12 bases. The germline gives CDR1 SGDLS, CDR2 YYNGEE. The CDR3 protein is CASSVAVEGYEQYF. In DNA form, the CDR3 reads TGTGCCAGCAGCGTCGCAGTCGAGGGCTACGAGCAGTACTTC.